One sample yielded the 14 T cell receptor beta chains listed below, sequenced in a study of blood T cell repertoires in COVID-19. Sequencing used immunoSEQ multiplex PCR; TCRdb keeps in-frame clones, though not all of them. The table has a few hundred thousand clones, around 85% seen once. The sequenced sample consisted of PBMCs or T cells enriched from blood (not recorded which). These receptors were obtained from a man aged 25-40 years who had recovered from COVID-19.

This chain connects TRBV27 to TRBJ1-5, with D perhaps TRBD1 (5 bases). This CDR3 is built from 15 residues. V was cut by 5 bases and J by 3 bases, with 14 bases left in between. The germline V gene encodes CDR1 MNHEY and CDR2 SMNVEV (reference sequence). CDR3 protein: CASSPGLNFNQPQHF. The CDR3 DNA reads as TGTGCCAGCAGTCCGGGACTCAACTTCAATCAGCCCCAGCATTTT.

The CDR3 spells CASSLGGSGPYNEQFF. CDR3 DNA: TGCGCCAGCAGCTTGGGGGGTAGCGGTCCCTACAATGAGCAGTTCTTC. This sequence joins TRBV5-1 and TRBJ2-1, with D perhaps matching TRBD2 (6 bases). Trimming removed 0 bases from V and 2 bases from J, with 12 bases in between. The CDR3 sequence is 16 residues long. Germline CDR1 SGHRS, CDR2 YFSETQ.

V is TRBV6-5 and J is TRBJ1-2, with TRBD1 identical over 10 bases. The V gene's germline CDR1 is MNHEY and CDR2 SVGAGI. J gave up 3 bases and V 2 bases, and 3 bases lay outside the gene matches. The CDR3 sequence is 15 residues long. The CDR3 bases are TGTGCCAGCAGTTACGGGGACAGGGGATACTATGGCTACACCTTC. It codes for CASSYGDRGYYGYTF.

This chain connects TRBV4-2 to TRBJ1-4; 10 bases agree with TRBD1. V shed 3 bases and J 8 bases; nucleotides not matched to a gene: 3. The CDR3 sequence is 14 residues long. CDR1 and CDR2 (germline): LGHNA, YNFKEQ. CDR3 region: CASSQGQGNEKLFF. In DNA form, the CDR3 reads TGTGCCAGCAGCCAGGGACAGGGGAACGAAAAACTGTTTTTT.

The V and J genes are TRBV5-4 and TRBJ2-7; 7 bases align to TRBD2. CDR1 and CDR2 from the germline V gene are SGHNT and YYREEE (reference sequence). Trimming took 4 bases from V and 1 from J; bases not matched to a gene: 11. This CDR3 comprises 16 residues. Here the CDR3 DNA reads TGTGCCAGCAGCCTGGGGAACTCGGGACTATCCTACGAGCAGTACTTC. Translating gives CASSLGNSGLSYEQYF.

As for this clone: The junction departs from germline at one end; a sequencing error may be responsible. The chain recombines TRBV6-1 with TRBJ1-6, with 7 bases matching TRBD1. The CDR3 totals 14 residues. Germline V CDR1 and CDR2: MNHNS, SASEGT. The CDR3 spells CASSEDRAGSPLHF. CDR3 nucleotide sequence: TGTGCCAGCAGCGAAGACAGGGCCGGTTCACCCCTCCACTTT.

The chain's CDR3 is CASSMSPNQPQHF. Here the CDR3 DNA reads TGTGCCAGCAGTATGTCCCCAAATCAGCCCCAGCATTTT. The chain employs TRBV6-4 and TRBJ1-5; D uncertain. Trimming took off 5 bases at V and 4 bases at J, with 9 bases between the two ends. Germline V gene lookup returns CDR1 MRHNA and CDR2 SNTAGT. The CDR3 covers 13 residues.

CDR3 amino acids: CASSQVAGSTDTQYF. The CDR3 region has the DNA TGTGCCAGCAGCCAAGTGGCGGGGAGCACAGATACGCAGTATTTT. This chain uses TRBV3-1 (or the pseudogene TRBV3-2) with TRBJ2-3; maybe TRBD2 (6 bases). The length of the CDR3 is 15 residues. The ends were cut back, 1 base at V and 0 bases at J, with 8 bases in the middle. From germline, CDR1 is LGHDT and CDR2 YNNKEL (reference sequence).

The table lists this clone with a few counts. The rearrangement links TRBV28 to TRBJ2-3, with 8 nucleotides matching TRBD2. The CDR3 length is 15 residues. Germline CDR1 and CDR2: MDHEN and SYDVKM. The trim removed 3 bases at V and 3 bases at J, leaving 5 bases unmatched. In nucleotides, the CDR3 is TGTGCCAGCAGTTTCGGGGGGGCGGGGACAGATACGCAGTATTTT. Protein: CASSFGGAGTDTQYF.

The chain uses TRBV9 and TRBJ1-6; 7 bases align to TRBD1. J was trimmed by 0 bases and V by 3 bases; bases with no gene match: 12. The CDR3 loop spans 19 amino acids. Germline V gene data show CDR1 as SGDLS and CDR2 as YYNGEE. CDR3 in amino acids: CASSAPRDRSSSYNSPLHF. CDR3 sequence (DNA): TGTGCCAGCAGCGCCCCTAGGGACAGAAGTAGCTCCTATAATTCACCCCTCCACTTT.

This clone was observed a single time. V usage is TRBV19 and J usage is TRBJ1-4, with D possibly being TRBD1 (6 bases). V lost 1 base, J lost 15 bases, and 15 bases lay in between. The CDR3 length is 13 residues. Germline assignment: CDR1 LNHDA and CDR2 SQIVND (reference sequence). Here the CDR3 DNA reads TGTGCCAGTAGTATAGCTATGGACAGACCCTTGTTTTTT. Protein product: CASSIAMDRPLFF. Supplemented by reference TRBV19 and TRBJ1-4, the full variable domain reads DGGITQSPKYLFRKEGQNVTLSCEQNLNHDAMYWYRQDPGQGLRLIYYSQIVNDFQKGDIAEGYSVSREKKESFPLTVTSAQKNPTAFYLCASSIAMDRPLFFGSGTQLSVL.

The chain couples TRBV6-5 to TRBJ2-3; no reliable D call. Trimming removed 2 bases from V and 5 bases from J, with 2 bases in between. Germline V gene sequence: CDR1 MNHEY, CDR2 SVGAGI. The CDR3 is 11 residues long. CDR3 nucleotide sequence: TGTGCCAGCAGTTACCGAGATACGCAGTATTTT. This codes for CASSYRDTQYF.

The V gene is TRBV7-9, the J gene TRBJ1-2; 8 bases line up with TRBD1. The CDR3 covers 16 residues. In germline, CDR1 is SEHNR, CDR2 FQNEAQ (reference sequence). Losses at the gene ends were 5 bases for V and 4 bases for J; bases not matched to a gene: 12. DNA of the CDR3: TGTGCCAGCAGCCAGAACCCAGGGGGCTCTAGCTATGGCTACACCTTC. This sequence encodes CASSQNPGGSSYGYTF.

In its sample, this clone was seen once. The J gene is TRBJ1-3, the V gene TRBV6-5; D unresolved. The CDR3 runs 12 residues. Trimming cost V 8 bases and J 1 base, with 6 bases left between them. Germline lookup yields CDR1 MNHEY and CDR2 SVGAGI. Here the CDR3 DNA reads TGTGCCAGCGTGTCATCTGGAAACACCATATATTTT. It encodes CASVSSGNTIYF.